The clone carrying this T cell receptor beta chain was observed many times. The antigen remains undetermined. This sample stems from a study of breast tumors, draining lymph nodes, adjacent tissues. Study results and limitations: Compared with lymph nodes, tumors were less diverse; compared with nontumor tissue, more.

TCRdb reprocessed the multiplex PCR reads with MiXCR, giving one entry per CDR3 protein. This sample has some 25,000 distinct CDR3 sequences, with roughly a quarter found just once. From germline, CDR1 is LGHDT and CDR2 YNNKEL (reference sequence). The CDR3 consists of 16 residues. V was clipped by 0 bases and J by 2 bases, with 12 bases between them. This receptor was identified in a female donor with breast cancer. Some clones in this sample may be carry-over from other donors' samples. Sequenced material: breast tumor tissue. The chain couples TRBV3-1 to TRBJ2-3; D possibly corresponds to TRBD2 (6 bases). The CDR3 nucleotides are TGTGCCAGCAGCCAAGACGGCGGACTATACACAGATACGCAGTATTTT. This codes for CASSQDGGLYTDTQYF.